This section outlines one TCR beta chain sequence together with its context. These data come from a study of blood T cell repertoires in COVID-19. The V gene's germline CDR1 is SGHTS and CDR2 YDEGEE. CDR3 size: 15 residues. The germline V and J ends were trimmed by 1 base and 6 bases, with 14 bases remaining between them. Data came from immunoSEQ multiplex PCR; TCRdb stores just in-frame clones and leaves some out. This repertoire shows around 210,000 clones, approximately 85% found once; its top ten account for roughly 5%. This TCR was recovered from a man over 45 with COVID-19, enrolled during active disease. Sequenced input: peripheral blood. The chain has TRBV5-8 and TRBJ1-5; D is undetermined. The CDR3 reads CASSLTEVLGQPQHF. For the CDR3, the DNA is TGTGCCAGCAGCTTGACGGAGGTTCTGGGTCAGCCCCAGCATTTT.